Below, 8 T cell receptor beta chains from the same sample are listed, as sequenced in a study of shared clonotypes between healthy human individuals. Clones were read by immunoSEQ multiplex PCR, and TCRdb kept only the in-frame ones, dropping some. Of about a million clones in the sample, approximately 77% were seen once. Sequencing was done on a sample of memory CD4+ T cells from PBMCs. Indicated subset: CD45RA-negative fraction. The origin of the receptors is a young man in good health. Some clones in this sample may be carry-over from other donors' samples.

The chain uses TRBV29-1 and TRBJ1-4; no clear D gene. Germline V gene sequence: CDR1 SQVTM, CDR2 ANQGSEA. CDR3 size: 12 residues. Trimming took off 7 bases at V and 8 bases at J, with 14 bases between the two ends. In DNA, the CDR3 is TGCAGCGCCCTGCAAGAGGACGAAAAACTGTTTTTT. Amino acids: CSALQEDEKLFF. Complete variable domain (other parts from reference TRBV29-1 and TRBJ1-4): SAVISQKPSRDICQRGTSLTIQCQVDSQVTMMFWYRQQPGQSLTLIATANQGSEATYESGFVIDKFPISRPNLTFSTLTVSNMSPEDSSIYLCSALQEDEKLFFGSGTQLSVL.

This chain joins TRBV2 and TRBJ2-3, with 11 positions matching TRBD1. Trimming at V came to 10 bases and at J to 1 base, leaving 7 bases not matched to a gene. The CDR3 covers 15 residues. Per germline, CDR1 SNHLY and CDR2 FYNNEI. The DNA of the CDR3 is TGTGCCACCACCTGGGACAGGGGGGGCACAGATACGCAGTATTTT. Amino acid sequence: CATTWDRGGTDTQYF.

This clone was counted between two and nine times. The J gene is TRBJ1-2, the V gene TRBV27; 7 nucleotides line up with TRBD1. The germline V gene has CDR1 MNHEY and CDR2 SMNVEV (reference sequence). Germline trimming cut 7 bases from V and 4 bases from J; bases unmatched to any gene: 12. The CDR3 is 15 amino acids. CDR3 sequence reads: CASNSRTGGIYGYTF. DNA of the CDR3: TGTGCCAGCAACTCTAGGACAGGCGGAATCTATGGCTACACCTTC.

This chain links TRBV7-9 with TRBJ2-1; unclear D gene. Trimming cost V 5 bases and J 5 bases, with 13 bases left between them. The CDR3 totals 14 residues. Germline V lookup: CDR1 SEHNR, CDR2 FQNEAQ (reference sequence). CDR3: CASSAPNWDNEQFF. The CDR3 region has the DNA TGTGCCAGCAGCGCCCCCAATTGGGACAATGAGCAGTTCTTC.

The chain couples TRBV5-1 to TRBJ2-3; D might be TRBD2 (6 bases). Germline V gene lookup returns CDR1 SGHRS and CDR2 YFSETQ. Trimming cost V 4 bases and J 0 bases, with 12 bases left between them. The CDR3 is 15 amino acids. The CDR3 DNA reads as TGCGCCAGCAGCCCCTGGGGGGACAGCACAGATACGCAGTATTTT. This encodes CASSPWGDSTDTQYF.

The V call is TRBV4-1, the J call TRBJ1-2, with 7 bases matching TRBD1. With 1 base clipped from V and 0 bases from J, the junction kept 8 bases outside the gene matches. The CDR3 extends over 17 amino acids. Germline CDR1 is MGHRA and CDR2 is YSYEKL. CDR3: CASSQGPRTGSNYGYTF. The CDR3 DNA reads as TGCGCCAGCAGCCAAGGCCCTCGGACAGGCTCTAACTATGGCTACACCTTC.

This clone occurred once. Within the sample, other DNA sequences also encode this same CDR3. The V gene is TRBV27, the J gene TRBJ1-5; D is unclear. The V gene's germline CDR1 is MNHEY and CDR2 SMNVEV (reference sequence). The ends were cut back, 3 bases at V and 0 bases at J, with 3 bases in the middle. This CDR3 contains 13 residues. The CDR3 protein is CASSFDSNQPQHF. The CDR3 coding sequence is TGTGCCAGCAGTTTTGATAGCAATCAGCCCCAGCATTTT.

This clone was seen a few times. The CDR3 bases are TGTGCCAGTAGGCCCAACCATCTGGCGGCCCAGTACTTC. Encoded protein: CASRPNHLAAQYF. The rearrangement joins TRBV19 to TRBJ2-5; no definite D call. Germline V gene lookup returns CDR1 LNHDA and CDR2 SQIVND (reference sequence). The CDR3 has 13 amino acids. Between the trimmed V and J ends, which lost 6 bases and 9 bases, there was a span of 17 bases.